These 9 T cell receptor beta chains were all obtained from the same sample, sequenced in a study of blood T cell repertoires in COVID-19. The table came from immunoSEQ multiplex PCR; TCRdb's copy has only in-frame clones and leaves some out. This table has some 400,000 clones, 70% to 90% appearing once. The sample taken for sequencing was peripheral blood. The origin of the receptors is a woman under 40 with COVID-19, enrolled during active disease.

The chain uses TRBV5-5 and TRBJ2-7; 11 positions match TRBD2. The CDR3 has 15 residues. Germline assignment: CDR1 SGHKS and CDR2 YYEKEE (reference sequence). Trimming cost V 5 bases and J 1 base; bases outside gene matches: 5. The CDR3 DNA follows: TGTGCCAGCAGTGTCACTAGCGGGGGTTCCTACGAGCAGTACTTC. It codes for CASSVTSGGSYEQYF. The variable domain in full, with the rest retrieved from reference TRBV5-5 and TRBJ2-7, is DAGVTQSPTHLIKTRGQQVTLRCSPISGHKSVSWYQQVLGQGPQFIFQYYEKEERGRGNFPDRFSARQFPNYSSELNVNALLLGDSALYLCASSVTSGGSYEQYFGPGTRLTVT.

The chain joins TRBV23-1 to TRBJ1-1, with D unclear. Being an ORF, TRBV23-1 has a function that is uncertain. The CDR3 spans 17 residues. V lost 0 bases and J lost 5, with 19 bases in between. In nucleotides, the CDR3 is TGCGCCAGCAGTCAATCGATGTATCAGACTAAGAGGACTGAAGCTTTCTTT. Protein sequence: CASSQSMYQTKRTEAFF.

Worth noting for this clone: The junction does not match germline at one end; this may be a read error. V is TRBV7-8 and J is TRBJ2-5; 8 positions agree with TRBD1. The CDR3 runs to 17 residues. The germline V gene encodes CDR1 SGHVS and CDR2 FQNEAQ. This chain's CDR3 is CASSLGMTGESQEIQYF. For the CDR3, the DNA is TGTGCCAGCAGCTTAGGGATGACAGGGGAATCTCAAGAGATCCAGTACTTC.

CDR3 sequence (DNA): TGTGCCAGCTCACCACTGCGACTTTCGGGCAATCAGCCCCAGCATTTT. Amino acid sequence: CASSPLRLSGNQPQHF. The chain uses TRBV18 and TRBJ1-5; no reliable D call. The germline V gene encodes CDR1 KGHSH and CDR2 LQKENI. CDR3 length: 16 residues. V dropped 1 base and J dropped 2 bases, with 12 bases sitting between them.

The CDR3 sequence: CASSYRTSYTQYF. The CDR3 bases are TGTGCCAGCAGCTACAGGACAAGTTATACGCAGTATTTT. The gene calls are TRBV5-6 and TRBJ2-3; D is perhaps TRBD1 (5 bases). The CDR3 has 13 residues. Trimming stripped 3 bases from V and 7 bases from J, with 12 bases between. CDR1 is SGHDT, CDR2 YYEEEE, per germline. The full variable domain, with the rest looked up from reference TRBV5-6 and TRBJ2-3, is DAGVTQSPTHLIKTRGQQVTLRCSPKSGHDTVSWYQQALGQGPQFIFQYYEEEERQRGNFPDRFSGHQFPNYSSELNVNALLLGDSALYLCASSYRTSYTQYFGPGTRLTVL.

In the case of this clone: One end of the junction does not line up with germline, which may come from a read error. This chain links TRBV7-7 with TRBJ2-1; D might be TRBD2 (6 bases). The CDR3 is 17 amino acids. Germline CDR1 SSHAT, CDR2 FNYEAQ (reference sequence). The CDR3 reads CASSPRVSAGINNEQFF. CDR3 coding DNA: TGTGCTAGCAGCCCCCGGGTGTCGGCGGGGATAAACAATGAGCAGTTCTTC.

V and J are TRBV7-9 and TRBJ2-4; TRBD1 might be the D (6 bases). The CDR3 extends over 14 amino acids. V lost 1 base to trimming and J lost 7 bases, with 11 bases between them. Germline CDR1 and CDR2: SEHNR and FQNEAQ (reference sequence). The CDR3 loop is CASSLGDTGNIQYF. CDR3 DNA sequence: TGTGCCAGCAGCTTAGGGGACACCGGGAACATTCAGTACTTC.

V usage is TRBV7-9 and J usage is TRBJ2-1, with 7 bases identical to TRBD2. The CDR3 is made up of 17 amino acids. Germline CDR1 reads SEHNR; CDR2 reads FQNEAQ (reference sequence). J was trimmed by 0 bases and V by 0 bases; bases with no gene match: 5. The CDR3 DNA sequence: TGTGCCAGCAGCTTAGCTGCTAGCGGAGGCTCCTACAATGAGCAGTTCTTC. Protein sequence: CASSLAASGGSYNEQFF.

As regards this clone: Other DNA sequences in the sample encode the same CDR3. The V and J genes are TRBV10-3 and TRBJ2-7; D gene uncertain. V was clipped by 4 bases and J by 1 base, with 5 bases between them. The CDR3 spans 12 residues. Germline loops: CDR1 ENHRY, CDR2 SYGVKD. The CDR3 loop reads CAISGGSYEQYF. The CDR3 bases are TGTGCCATCAGTGGCGGATCCTACGAGCAGTACTTC.